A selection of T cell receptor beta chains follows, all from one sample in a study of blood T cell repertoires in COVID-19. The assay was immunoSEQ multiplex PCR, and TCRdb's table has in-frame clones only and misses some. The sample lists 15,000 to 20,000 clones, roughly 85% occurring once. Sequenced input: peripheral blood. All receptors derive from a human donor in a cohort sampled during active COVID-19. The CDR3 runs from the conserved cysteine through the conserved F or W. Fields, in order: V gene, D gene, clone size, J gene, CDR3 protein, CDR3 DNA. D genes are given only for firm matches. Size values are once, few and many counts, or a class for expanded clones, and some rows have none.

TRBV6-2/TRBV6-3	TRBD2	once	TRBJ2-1	CASSFRLAGGDNEQFF	TGTGCCAGCAGTTTTAGACTAGCGGGGGGGGACAATGAGCAGTTCTTC
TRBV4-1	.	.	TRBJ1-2	CASRPTTDTTYGYTF	TGCGCCAGCAGACCAACCACGGACACTACCTATGGCTACACCTTC
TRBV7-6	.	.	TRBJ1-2	CASSLGRWDYGYTF	TGTGCCAGCAGCTTAGGGAGGTGGGACTATGGCTACACCTTC
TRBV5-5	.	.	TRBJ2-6	CASSLSGTGANVLTF	TGTGCCAGCAGCTTGTCCGGGACTGGGGCCAACGTCCTGACTTTC
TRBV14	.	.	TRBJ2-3	CASSQDLRTDTQYF	TGTGCCAGCAGCCAAGATTTGCGGACAGATACGCAGTATTTT
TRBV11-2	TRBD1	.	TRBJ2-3	CASSLVRGRGTDTQYF	TGTGCCAGCAGCTTAGTTAGGGGGCGCGGGACAGATACGCAGTATTTT
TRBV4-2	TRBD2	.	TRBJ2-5	CASSQDPKTSFQYF	TGTGCCAGCAGCCAAGATCCCAAGACTAGCTTCCAGTACTTC
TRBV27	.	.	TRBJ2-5	CASRALWETQYF	TGTGCCAGCAGGGCCCTTTGGGAGACCCAGTACTTC
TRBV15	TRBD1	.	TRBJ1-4	CATSRSGTGGSEEKLFF	TGTGCCACCAGCAGATCTGGGACAGGCGGATCGGAAGAAAAACTGTTTTTT
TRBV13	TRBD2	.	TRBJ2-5	CASSLTPRAGGPETQYF	TGTGCCAGCAGCTTAACCCCCAGGGCGGGGGGGCCGGAGACCCAGTACTTC
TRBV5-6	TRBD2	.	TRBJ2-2	CASSTTSGGATGELFF	TGTGCCAGCAGCACGACTAGCGGGGGGGCTACCGGGGAGCTGTTTTTT
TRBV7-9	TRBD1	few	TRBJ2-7	CASSSGQGAYEQYF	TGTGCCAGCAGCTCGGGACAGGGGGCCTACGAGCAGTACTTC
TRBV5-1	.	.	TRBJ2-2	CASSLGSGAGELFF	TGCGCCAGCAGCTTAGGGTCGGGGGCCGGGGAGCTGTTTTTT
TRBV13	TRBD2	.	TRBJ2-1	CASSSPTGLAVNNEQFF	TGTGCCAGCAGCTCACCTACGGGACTAGCGGTTAACAATGAGCAGTTCTTC
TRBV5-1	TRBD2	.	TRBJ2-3	CASSMGLAVGYTDTQYF	TGCGCCAGCAGCATGGGACTAGCGGTAGGTTACACAGATACGCAGTATTTT
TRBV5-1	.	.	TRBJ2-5	CASSLSYGDYQETQYF	TGCGCCAGCAGCTTATCCTATGGGGACTACCAAGAGACCCAGTACTTC
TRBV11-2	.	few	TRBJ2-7	CASSLIQGEYEQYF	TGTGCCAGCAGCTTAATACAGGGAGAATACGAGCAGTACTTC
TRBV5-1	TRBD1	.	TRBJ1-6	CASSPWTGGNSPLHF	TGCGCCAGCAGCCCCTGGACAGGGGGGAATTCACCCCTCCACTTT
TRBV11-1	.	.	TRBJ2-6	CASSFPPSGANVLTF	TGTGCCAGCAGCTTTCCCCCATCCGGGGCCAACGTCCTGACTTTC
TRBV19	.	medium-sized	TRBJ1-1	CASVPGPGRRGYTEAFF	TGTGCCAGTGTCCCGGGTCCAGGGCGCCGGGGGTACACTGAAGCTTTCTTT
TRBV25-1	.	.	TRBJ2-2	CASSNLLAGELFF	TGTGCCAGCAGCAACCTCCTAGCGGGGGAGCTGTTTTTT
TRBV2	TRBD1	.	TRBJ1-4	CASERQGANEKLFF	TGTGCCAGCGAGCGACAGGGGGCGAATGAAAAACTGTTTTTT
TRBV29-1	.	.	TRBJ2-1	CSVVLWQGGEQFF	TGCAGCGTTGTTCTATGGCAGGGGGGTGAGCAGTTCTTC
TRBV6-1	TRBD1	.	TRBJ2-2	CASSENPGGAAGELFF	TGTGCCAGCAGTGAAAACCCAGGGGGCGCGGCCGGGGAGCTGTTTTTT
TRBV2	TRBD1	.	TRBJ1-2	CASKRDREVYGYTF	TGTGCCAGCAAAAGGGACAGGGAAGTATATGGCTACACCTTC
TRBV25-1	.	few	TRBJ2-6	CASSELDRYSGANVLTF	TGTGCCAGCAGTGAGTTGGACAGATACTCTGGGGCCAACGTCCTGACTTTC
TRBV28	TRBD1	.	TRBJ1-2	CASSSAPGQPNYGYTF	TGTGCCAGCAGTTCCGCCCCGGGACAGCCTAACTATGGCTACACCTTC
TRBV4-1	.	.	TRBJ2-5	CASSQGQGPETQYF	TGCGCCAGCAGCCAAGGGCAGGGGCCGGAGACCCAGTACTTC
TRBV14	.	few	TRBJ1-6	CASSHLQGPLHF	TGTGCCAGCAGTCATTTACAGGGCCCCCTCCACTTT
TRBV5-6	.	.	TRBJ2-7	CASSLRRHEQYF	TGTGCCAGCAGCTTGCGGAGGCACGAGCAGTACTTC
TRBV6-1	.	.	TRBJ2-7	CASSEEGEGSSYEQYF	TGTGCCAGCAGTGAAGAGGGGGAGGGGAGCTCCTACGAGCAGTACTTC
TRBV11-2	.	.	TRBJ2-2	CASSLGTAPFQEELFF	TGTGCCAGCAGCTTAGGGACAGCCCCATTTCAGGAGGAGCTGTTTTTT
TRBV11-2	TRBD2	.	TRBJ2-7	CASSLVGLNYEQYF	TGTGCCAGCAGCTTAGTGGGACTAAACTACGAGCAGTACTTC
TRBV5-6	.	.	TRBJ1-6	CASSAGGGLRSPLHF	TGTGCCAGCAGCGCGGGCGGGGGGCTACGTTCACCCCTCCACTTT
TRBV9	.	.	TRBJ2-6	CASSALSGANVLTF	TGTGCCAGCAGCGCGTTATCTGGGGCCAACGTCCTGACTTTC
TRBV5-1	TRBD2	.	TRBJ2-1	CASSRLAGAYNEQFF	TGCGCCAGCAGTAGACTAGCGGGGGCCTACAATGAGCAGTTCTTC
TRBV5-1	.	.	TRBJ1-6	CASSLAGRGASSPLHF	TGCGCCAGCAGCTTGGCCGGACGGGGGGCGAGTTCACCCCTCCACTTT
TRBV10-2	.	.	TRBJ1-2	CASSESQGGIYGYTF	TGCGCCAGCAGTGAATCCCAGGGAGGGATCTATGGCTACACCTTC
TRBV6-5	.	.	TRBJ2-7	CASSYEQGRKVGEQYF	TGTGCCAGCAGTTATGAACAGGGGAGGAAGGTTGGCGAGCAGTACTTC
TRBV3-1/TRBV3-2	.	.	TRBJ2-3	CASSQAGWGAGDTQYF	TGTGCCAGCAGCCAAGCGGGATGGGGTGCGGGAGATACGCAGTATTTT
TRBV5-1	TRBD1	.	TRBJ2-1	CASSPDREPFF	TGCGCCAGCAGTCCGGACAGGGAGCCGTTCTTC
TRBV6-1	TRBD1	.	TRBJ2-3	CASSEPGQGRDTQYF	TGTGCCAGCAGTGAGCCGGGACAGGGGAGGGATACGCAGTATTTT
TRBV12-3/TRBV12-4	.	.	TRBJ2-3	CASSGDLANTQYF	TGTGCCAGCAGTGGGGACTTGGCGAATACGCAGTATTTT
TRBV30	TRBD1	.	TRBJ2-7	CAWTPGGPKNEQYF	TGTGCCTGGACTCCAGGGGGCCCCAAGAACGAGCAGTACTTC
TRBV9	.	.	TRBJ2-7	CASSWGGASYEQYF	TGTGCCAGCAGTTGGGGCGGGGCCTCCTACGAGCAGTACTTC
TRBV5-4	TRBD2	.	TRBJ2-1	CASSLGSGGSINEQFF	TGTGCCAGCAGCTTGGGTAGCGGGGGATCAATCAATGAGCAGTTCTTC
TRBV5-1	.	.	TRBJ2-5	CASSFPGQPQETQYF	TGCGCCAGCAGCTTCCCGGGACAACCTCAAGAGACCCAGTACTTC
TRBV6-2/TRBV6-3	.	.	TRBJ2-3	CASSDGSQDTQYF	TGTGCCAGCAGCGACGGGTCCCAGGATACGCAGTATTTT
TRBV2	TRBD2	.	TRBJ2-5	CASGGGGQETQYF	TGTGCCAGCGGCGGGGGGGGTCAAGAGACCCAGTACTTC
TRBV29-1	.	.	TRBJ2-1	CSVEAHGSSEQFF	TGCAGCGTTGAAGCGCACGGTAGTAGTGAGCAGTTCTTC
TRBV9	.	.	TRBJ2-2	CASSPLRGNTGELFF	TGTGCCAGCAGTCCCCTCCGAGGAAACACCGGGGAGCTGTTTTTT
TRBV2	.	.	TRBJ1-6	CASSADGPENNSPLHF	TGTGCCAGCAGTGCTGATGGCCCGGAGAATAATTCACCCCTCCACTTT
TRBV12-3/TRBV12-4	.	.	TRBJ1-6	CASTFAGASPLHF	TGTGCCAGCACTTTTGCGGGCGCCTCACCCCTCCACTTT